This T cell receptor (beta chain) emerged from a study of T cells in Graves' hyperthyroidism and ophthalmopathy. Trimming removed 3 bases from V and 2 bases from J, with 14 bases in between. Germline loops: CDR1 DFQATT, CDR2 SNEGSKA (reference sequence). This CDR3 is built from 14 residues. This clonotype was detected ten times or more. RNA transcripts were the template for amplifying TCR beta CDR3 regions. HTBI primers were used for first-round RT-PCR of the TCR CDR3. MiXCR was run by TCRdb on the multiplex PCR reads, yielding one entry per CDR3 protein. The table includes fewer than 650,000 distinct CDR3 sequences, approximately 48% detected once.

Specimen: peripheral blood or thyroid tissue (not recorded which). The sequence came from an adult woman with Graves' disease, either hyperthyroidism or ophthalmopathy (not recorded which). The genes are TRBV20-1 and TRBJ2-7; no firm D call. CDR3 coding DNA: TGCAGTGCTAGTATCCAGCGCTATACCTACGAGCAGTACTTC. Its protein is CSASIQRYTYEQYF.